This TCR beta chain is drawn from a study of neurological immune-mediated disorders. As for the cDNA, it was generated by 5'RACE with 10-nucleotide random UMIs. The output of every sequencing run exceeded 190 million TCR-beta sequences, derived from 15-18 subjects. In TCRdb, the 5' RACE reads were re-called with MiXCR into one record per CDR3 protein. The sample lists roughly 30,000 distinct CDR3 sequences, 4% to 5.5% occurring once. This clonotype was counted at least ten times. The unsorted libraries were produced from 2 million PBMCs held at -80 C. The CDR3 runs to 15 residues. Per the germline V gene, CDR1 is SGHKS and CDR2 is YYEKEE (reference sequence). The J segment lost 2 bases and the V segment lost 4 bases, leaving 5 bases of the junction unmatched.

The receptor was isolated from a man aged 18 to 29 in good health. This rearrangement joins TRBV5-5 to TRBJ2-3, with TRBD2 matching 9 bases. Sequenced material: PBMCs. In DNA, the CDR3 is TGTGCCAGCAGCCCGAGCGGGGGGCACACAGATACGCAGTATTTT. Protein sequence: CASSPSGGHTDTQYF.